Presented here are 29 T cell receptor beta chains from one specimen sequenced in a study of cytomegalovirus exposure and HLA in healthy donors. Assay used: immunoSEQ multiplex PCR; TCRdb lists only in-frame clones, some missing. The sample consists of approximately 300,000 clones, approximately 90% of them appearing once. The sample was PBMCs. The receptors shown here come from a young woman in good health and CMV-seronegative.

The chain uses TRBV9 and TRBJ2-5, with a possible D match to TRBD2 (6 bases). The V gene's germline CDR1 is SGDLS and CDR2 YYNGEE. The CDR3 length is 14 residues. V was clipped by 4 bases and J by 5 bases, with 15 bases between them. The CDR3 region is CASSPSGTSETQYF. CDR3 nucleotides: TGTGCCAGCAGCCCCTCGGGGACTTCTGAGACCCAGTACTTC.

The chain uses TRBV4-1 and TRBJ1-1, with a weak D call TRBD1 (5 bases). The CDR3 is 11 amino acids. Per germline, CDR1 MGHRA and CDR2 YSYEKL. Trimming pared 6 bases from V and 4 bases from J, leaving 6 bases between. DNA of the CDR3: TGCGCCAGCAGGGGGGGCACTGAAGCTTTCTTT. Protein sequence: CASRGGTEAFF.

The chain carries TRBV6-5 and TRBJ1-2, with TRBD1 matching over 8 bases. Germline-derived CDR1 and CDR2 are MNHEY and SVGAGI. The V segment lost 10 bases and the J segment 7 bases; nucleotides outside the gene matches: 17. The CDR3 loop spans 15 amino acids. CDR3 loop: CATKREMTGVFGYTF. In DNA form, the CDR3 reads TGTGCCACCAAAAGAGAGATGACAGGGGTTTTTGGCTACACCTTC.

This clone was recorded only once. The chain combines TRBV4-1 with TRBJ2-5; D is uncertain. The CDR3 runs 12 residues. CDR1 is MGHRA and CDR2 is YSYEKL in the germline V gene. Trimming shortened V by 4 bases and J by 2 bases, and 5 bases separated the two germline ends. The CDR3 nucleotides read TGCGCCAGCAGCCTTCCACAAGAGACCCAGTACTTC. Its protein product is CASSLPQETQYF.

The rearrangement uses TRBV2 and TRBJ1-2, with 7 positions matching TRBD1. CDR3 size: 14 residues. Germline CDR1 and CDR2: SNHLY and FYNNEI. The V gene end was trimmed by 7 bases and the J gene end by 4 bases; junction bases not matched to a gene: 9. The CDR3 loop is CASTGQDFPYGYTF. The CDR3 coding sequence is TGTGCCAGCACAGGACAGGACTTTCCCTATGGCTACACCTTC.

V gene TRBV28 combines with J gene TRBJ2-2, with D possibly matching TRBD2 (7 bases). This CDR3 region has 15 residues. Deletions cut 6 bases from V and 5 bases from J, with 16 bases between. Germline assignment: CDR1 MDHEN and CDR2 SYDVKM. This CDR3 reads CASSPRGSGTGELFF. DNA for the CDR3: TGTGCCAGCAGCCCCAGGGGTAGCGGGACCGGGGAGCTGTTTTTT.

The chain recombines TRBV7-3 with TRBJ2-5; 8 bases agree with TRBD2. The length of the CDR3 is 15 residues. Germline V gene sequence: CDR1 SGHTA, CDR2 FQGTGA. V lost 4 bases and J lost 2; bases outside the gene matches: 6. CDR3 in amino acids: CASSSQTSAQETQYF. CDR3 DNA sequence: TGTGCCAGCAGCTCTCAGACTAGCGCACAAGAGACCCAGTACTTC. The variable domain in full, with the rest retrieved from reference TRBV7-3 and TRBJ2-5, is GAGVSQTPSNKVTEKGKYVELRCDPISGHTALYWYRQSLGQGPEFLIYFQGTGAADDSGLPNDRFFAVRPEGSVSTLKIQRTERGDSAVYLCASSSQTSAQETQYFGPGTRLLVL.

A single count supports this clone. The chain couples TRBV7-6 to TRBJ2-2; D might be TRBD2 (5 bases). The CDR3 is made up of 15 amino acids. The ends were cut back, 0 bases at V and 6 bases at J, with 11 bases in the middle. From germline, CDR1 is SGHVS and CDR2 FNYEAQ. CDR3: CASSLARRAAGELFF. The DNA of the CDR3 is TGTGCCAGCAGCTTAGCGCGGCGGGCGGCCGGGGAGCTGTTTTTT.

The chain uses TRBV11-3 and TRBJ2-5; TRBD2 matches at 16 bases. Germline V lookup: CDR1 SGHNT, CDR2 YENEEA. V gave up 5 bases and J gave up 4 bases; unmatched junction bases: 4. The CDR3 spans 16 residues. CDR3 sequence reads: CASSTGLAGGVETQYF. DNA for the CDR3: TGTGCCAGCAGCACGGGACTAGCGGGAGGGGTAGAGACCCAGTACTTC.

J is TRBJ1-4 and V is TRBV15; D is ambiguous. Germline loops: CDR1 LNHNV, CDR2 YYDKDF (reference sequence). This CDR3 is 17 amino acids long. V was cut by 8 bases and J by 1 base, with 20 bases left in between. CDR3 sequence (DNA): TGTGCCACCCAATCGAGGGAAGGGATGGGAACTAATGAAAAACTGTTTTTT. Protein product: CATQSREGMGTNEKLFF.

This clone was seen a handful of times. The V gene is TRBV18, the J gene TRBJ2-7; no reliable D call. With 2 bases removed from V and 2 bases from J, the gap between germline ends came to 10 bases. CDR1 and CDR2 (germline): KGHSH, LQKENI. The CDR3 is 14 amino acids. DNA of the CDR3: TGTGCCAGCTCACCAATTGCACAGACCTACGAGCAGTACTTC. Its translation is CASSPIAQTYEQYF.

The V call is TRBV5-6, the J call TRBJ1-4; 7 bases are shared with TRBD1. Germline V gives CDR1 SGHDT, CDR2 YYEEEE. CDR3 length: 15 residues. V lost 4 bases, J lost 8 bases, and 11 bases stayed unmatched. CDR3 protein: CASSPLDRAGEKLFF. The CDR3 coding sequence is TGTGCCAGCAGCCCCTTAGACAGGGCGGGCGAAAAACTGTTTTTT. Full variable domain (remainder filled in from reference TRBV5-6 and TRBJ1-4): DAGVTQSPTHLIKTRGQQVTLRCSPKSGHDTVSWYQQALGQGPQFIFQYYEEEERQRGNFPDRFSGHQFPNYSSELNVNALLLGDSALYLCASSPLDRAGEKLFFGSGTQLSVL.

In this sample, this clone turned up once. The chain carries TRBV5-6 and TRBJ2-3; 10 positions agree with TRBD2. The length of the CDR3 is 16 residues. CDR1 SGHDT and CDR2 YYEEEE come from the germline V gene. The J segment lost 2 bases and the V segment lost 1 base, leaving 4 bases of the junction unmatched. This CDR3 is CASSLSLAGDTDTQYF. The CDR3, as DNA: TGTGCCAGCAGCTTGAGTCTAGCGGGAGACACAGATACGCAGTATTTT.

The genes are TRBV5-1 and TRBJ2-2; 10 nucleotides agree with TRBD2. Germline CDR1 is SGHRS and CDR2 is YFSETQ. The V and J ends lost 5 bases and 7 bases, in that order; junction bases with no gene match: 17. The CDR3 covers 18 residues. The CDR3 spells CASRVTSGNFGISGELFF. The CDR3 DNA reads TGCGCCAGCAGGGTAACTAGCGGGAATTTTGGAATTAGCGGGGAGCTGTTTTTT.

This chain connects TRBV12-5 to TRBJ2-1; TRBD2 matches 7 bases. This CDR3 is 21 amino acids long. V gave up 0 bases and J gave up 0 bases; unmatched junction bases: 17. Germline values: CDR1 LGHNT, CDR2 FRNRAP. The CDR3 region has the DNA TGTGCTAGTGGTTTGGTATTGGCCGGGTTGTTTGGGGGGGTCTCCTACAATGAGCAGTTCTTC. This encodes CASGLVLAGLFGGVSYNEQFF. Based on the CDR3 plus reference TRBV12-5 and TRBJ2-1, the full variable domain is DARVTQTPRHKVTEMGQEVTMRCQPILGHNTVFWYRQTMMQGLELLAYFRNRAPLDDSGMPKDRFSAEMPDATLATLKIQPSEPRDSAVYFCASGLVLAGLFGGVSYNEQFFGPGTRLTVL.

V gene TRBV2 combines with J gene TRBJ2-5; 7 nucleotides align to TRBD2. V gave up 8 bases and J gave up 2 bases; unmatched junction bases: 11. The germline CDR1 and CDR2 sequences are SNHLY and FYNNEI. The CDR3 loop spans 15 amino acids. CDR3 loop: CASGRAIGKQETQYF. DNA of the CDR3: TGTGCCAGCGGGAGGGCCATAGGAAAGCAAGAGACCCAGTACTTC.

The rearrangement links TRBV19 to TRBJ2-3, with TRBD2 matching over 7 bases. Germline V lookup: CDR1 LNHDA, CDR2 SQIVND (reference sequence). This CDR3 spans 15 amino acids. After removal of 3 bases from V and 3 bases from J, the junction contained 6 bases not matched to a gene. CDR3 sequence reads: CASSISLAETDTQYF. CDR3 coding DNA: TGTGCCAGTAGTATTAGTCTAGCGGAAACAGATACGCAGTATTTT.

This chain connects TRBV28 to TRBJ2-7; the D gene is possibly TRBD2 (6 bases). The CDR3 runs to 11 residues. V was shortened by 11 bases and J by 7 bases, with 15 bases between the two germline ends. Per germline, CDR1 MDHEN and CDR2 SYDVKM. The CDR3 here is CAGGGSREQYF. The CDR3 DNA reads as TGTGCCGGCGGAGGGTCGCGGGAGCAGTACTTC.

CDR3 loop: CASSSKLDEQFF. The CDR3, as DNA: TGTGCCAGCAGCTCCAAATTAGATGAGCAGTTCTTC. This chain links TRBV7-8 with TRBJ2-1; D is undetermined. The length of the CDR3 is 12 residues. Germline V gene data show CDR1 as SGHVS and CDR2 as FQNEAQ. The V and J ends lost 4 bases and 8 bases respectively, with 9 bases between them.

The chain carries TRBV2 and TRBJ1-1; D is possibly TRBD1 (5 bases). The V gene lost 4 bases and the J gene lost 1 base, with 10 bases spanning the gap. Germline CDR1 SNHLY, CDR2 FYNNEI. The CDR3 is 14 amino acids. The CDR3 bases are TGTGCCAGCAGTGGGCGGGGCGGGAACACTGAAGCTTTCTTT. Its translation is CASSGRGGNTEAFF.

The chain carries TRBV28 and TRBJ2-2; possibly TRBD2 for D (6 bases). The CDR3 extends over 16 amino acids. Germline V gene sequence: CDR1 MDHEN, CDR2 SYDVKM. Trimming pared 7 bases from V and 6 bases from J, leaving 21 bases between. CDR3 protein: CASTTRLARFSGELFF. The DNA for the CDR3 is TGTGCCAGCACCACCAGGCTAGCGCGATTCTCCGGGGAGCTGTTTTTT.

The chain couples TRBV27 to TRBJ1-2, with D unclear. The CDR3 extends over 15 amino acids. Trimming shortened V by 4 bases and J by 4 bases, and 16 bases separated the two germline ends. CDR1 and CDR2 (germline): MNHEY, SMNVEV (reference sequence). Written as DNA, the CDR3 is TGTGCCAGCAGTTCACCCCTAAGAGGTAGCTATGGCTACACCTTC. Protein: CASSSPLRGSYGYTF.

This chain joins TRBV7-9 and TRBJ2-3, with 9 bases identical to TRBD2. Trimming cost V 2 bases and J 3 bases; bases outside gene matches: 6. There are 16 residues in the CDR3. Germline CDR1 reads SEHNR; CDR2 reads FQNEAQ (reference sequence). CDR3 coding DNA: TGTGCCAGCAGCTTACTAGCGGGAATAGGGACAGATACGCAGTATTTT. Translation: CASSLLAGIGTDTQYF.

The chain uses TRBV4-1 and TRBJ1-3; tentative D call: TRBD1 (6 bases). The CDR3 has 17 amino acids. Germline-derived CDR1 and CDR2 are MGHRA and YSYEKL. Trimming removed 0 bases at V and 4 bases at J, with 16 bases between. DNA for the CDR3: TGCGCCAGCAGCCAAGATCCCCATCAGGGGATGGGAAACACCATATATTTT. It is translated as CASSQDPHQGMGNTIYF.

Worth noting for this clone: At one of its ends the junction is not consistent with the germline gene, which may arise from a read error. The J gene is TRBJ2-1, the V gene TRBV6-5; 12 bases map to TRBD1. Germline V gene sequence: CDR1 MNHEY, CDR2 SVGAGI. The CDR3 length is 14 residues. The CDR3 bases are TGTGCCAGCACCCCCGGGACAGGGGGCGGGTATGGGGTCTTC. Protein: CASTPGTGGGYGVF.

V usage is TRBV14 and J usage is TRBJ2-7; unclear D gene. This CDR3 spans 12 amino acids. Germline CDR1 is SGHDN and CDR2 is FVKESK. Trimming pared 4 bases from V and 4 bases from J, leaving 8 bases between. The CDR3 region is CASSLQKYEQYF. CDR3 nucleotides: TGTGCCAGCAGCCTACAAAAGTACGAGCAGTACTTC.

This clone was observed a single time. The chain recombines TRBV10-2 with TRBJ2-7; 9 positions match TRBD1. V shed 2 bases, J shed 6 bases, and the junction held 8 bases outside the gene matches. The CDR3 is made up of 15 amino acids. Germline values: CDR1 WSHSY, CDR2 SAAADI. CDR3 sequence (DNA): TGCGCCAGCAGTGAGCCGGACAGGGGATCTTTCGAGCAGTACTTC. Protein product: CASSEPDRGSFEQYF.

The gene calls are TRBV14 and TRBJ2-7, with TRBD2 matching over 8 bases. The CDR3 spans 14 residues. Germline CDR1 reads SGHDN; CDR2 reads FVKESK. V lost 5 bases, J lost 3 bases, and 6 bases stayed unmatched. The CDR3 DNA sequence: TGTGCCAGCAGCAATCGGGCGGGAGGCTACGAGCAGTACTTC. Translating gives CASSNRAGGYEQYF.

In this sample, this clone turned up once. This chain joins TRBV7-6 and TRBJ2-3, with 7 bases that match TRBD1. Germline V gene sequence: CDR1 SGHVS, CDR2 FNYEAQ. V gave up 5 bases and J gave up 6 bases; unmatched junction bases: 11. The CDR3 is 15 amino acids. The CDR3 DNA reads as TGTGCCAGCAGCCTAGGGACAGTGGGGTGGGATACGCAGTATTTT. Translated, it gives CASSLGTVGWDTQYF.